This T cell receptor (beta chain) was sequenced during a study of neurological immune-mediated disorders. Study-wide results and limits: Phylogenetic grouping assigned the repertoires of 18 of 34 multiple sclerosis patients to a single cluster of related CDR3 sequences. This cluster may be a repertoire-level signature. The greatest degree of TCR clonal expansion was observed in HTLV-1-associated myelopathy, with the lowest in multiple sclerosis, below that of healthy controls.

From the 5' RACE reads, TCRdb called clonotypes with MiXCR, one entry per CDR3 protein. Among 65,000 to 75,000 distinct CDR3 sequences listed, about 5.2% were seen once. A word on this clonotype: Its specificity is unknown.

Sequencing was carried out using PBMCs. The clonotype comes from a human donor with multiple sclerosis. The donor label of this sample is uncertain.

CDR3 bases: TGTGCCAGCAGCTTAATTAGGGTCACTGAAGCTTTCTTT. Protein product: CASSLIRVTEAFF. The V call is TRBV11-2, the J call TRBJ1-1; D is unresolved. The CDR3 is 13 residues long. With 2 bases removed from V and 4 bases from J, the gap between germline ends came to 8 bases. Germline CDR1 reads SGHAT; CDR2 reads FQNNGV.